The clone carrying this T cell receptor beta chain was picked up many times. Genomic DNA, the template, was used for profiling of the TCR beta VDJ and CDR3. In TCRdb, the reads were re-called with MiXCR into one record per CDR3 protein. The table has 150,000 to 200,000 distinct CDR3 sequences, less than 60% seen once; the top ten hold roughly 3.2%. Germline V gives CDR1 SGHRS, CDR2 YFSETQ. This CDR3 comprises 13 residues. Between the trimmed V and J ends, which lost 3 bases and 3 bases, there was a span of 10 bases. The record originates from a study of CD8+CD57+ T cells in acquired aplastic anemia. By flow cytometry, patients selected for sequencing had shown an expansion of CD8+CD57+ cells.

The sample comprised sorted CD4+, CD8+, or CD8+CD57+ T cells (not recorded which) from PBMCs. The rearrangement uses TRBV5-1 and TRBJ2-7; perhaps TRBD1 as D (5 bases). This TCR derives from a human donor with aplastic anemia. CDR3 bases: TGCGCCAGCAGCTCGGACACCTACTACGAGCAGTACTTC. Its translation: CASSSDTYYEQYF. Filled out from reference TRBV5-1 and TRBJ2-7, the complete variable domain reads KAGVTQTPRYLIKTRGQQVTLSCSPISGHRSVSWYQQTPGQGLQFLFEYFSETQRNKGNFPGRFSGRQFSNSRSEMNVSTLELGDSALYLCASSSDTYYEQYFGPGTRLTVT.